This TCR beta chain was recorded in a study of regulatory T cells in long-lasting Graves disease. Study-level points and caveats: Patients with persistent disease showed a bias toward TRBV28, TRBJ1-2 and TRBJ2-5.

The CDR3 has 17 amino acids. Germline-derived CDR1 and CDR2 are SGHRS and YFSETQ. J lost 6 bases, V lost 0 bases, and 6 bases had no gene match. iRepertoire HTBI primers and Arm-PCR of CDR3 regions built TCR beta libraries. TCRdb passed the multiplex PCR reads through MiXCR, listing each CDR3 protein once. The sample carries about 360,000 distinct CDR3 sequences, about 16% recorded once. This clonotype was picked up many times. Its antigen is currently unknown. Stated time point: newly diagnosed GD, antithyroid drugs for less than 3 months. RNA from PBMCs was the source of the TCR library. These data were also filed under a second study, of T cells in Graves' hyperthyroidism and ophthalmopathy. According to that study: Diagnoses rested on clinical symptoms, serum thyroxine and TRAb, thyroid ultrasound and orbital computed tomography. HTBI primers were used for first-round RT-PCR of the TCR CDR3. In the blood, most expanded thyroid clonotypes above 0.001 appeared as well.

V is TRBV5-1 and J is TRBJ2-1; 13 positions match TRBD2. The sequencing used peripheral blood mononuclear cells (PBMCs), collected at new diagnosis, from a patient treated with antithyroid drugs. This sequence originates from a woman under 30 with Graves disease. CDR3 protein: CASSLVVGLAGVNEQFF. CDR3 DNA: TGCGCCAGCAGCTTGGTCGTCGGACTAGCGGGGGTCAATGAGCAGTTCTTC. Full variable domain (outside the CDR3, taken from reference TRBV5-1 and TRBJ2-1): KAGVTQTPRYLIKTRGQQVTLSCSPISGHRSVSWYQQTPGQGLQFLFEYFSETQRNKGNFPGRFSGRQFSNSRSEMNVSTLELGDSALYLCASSLVVGLAGVNEQFFGPGTRLTVL.